This entry concerns a single T cell receptor beta chain. This clonotype was counted only a few times. The clone's antigen remains unknown. Base qualities are not at hand, and no much larger clone is one base apart. The germline V and J ends show losses of 4 bases and 0 bases respectively, and no gene match explains 4 bases of the junction. Sequences LGHNA (CDR1) and YNFKEQ (CDR2) are obtained from the germline V gene. Spanning cysteine to phenylalanine, the CDR3 consists of 15 amino acids. Left in the record is the CDR3 DNA by itself, 45 bases read in frame from the first base. The record originates from a study of T cell repertoires in cytomegalovirus infection (dated by TCRdb to between 2019 and 2020). Notes on the research overall: Because public TCR beta signatures pointed to carriage of CMV infection together with the matching HLA type, the HLA type of each donor mattered for the analysis.

TCRdb shows the sequencer as Illumina HiSeq 1500. TCRdb's own reprocessing of the public reads used fastp at Q25 and MiXCR and kept productive beta chains. Here each entry gathers all rows of one CDR3 protein and keeps the most common genes and DNA. The sample records roughly 230,000 distinct CDR3 sequences, roughly 20% of which are singletons. Around a sixth of the sample is held by the ten biggest clonotypes. Overall results and qualifications from the work: Cumulative frequency of public TCR beta family members discriminated carriers of CMV infection plus the relevant HLA type in this cohort and an independent approximately 350-donor cohort. The ex vivo response was dominated by HLA-C-restricted CMV-specific TCR beta clonotypes, and the single most frequent clonotype in two of eight donors was supplied by these HLA-C-restricted clonotypes.

The receptor's source is a human donor in good health (CMV status not recorded). Some clones in this sample may be carry-over from other donors' samples. The sample comprised CD8+ T cells from PBMCs. The chain employs TRBV4-2 and TRBJ2-5; TRBD2 aligns with 8 central bases. The bases are TGTGCCAGCAGCCCTCGACTAGCGAACCAAGAGACCCAGTACTTC. The resulting protein is CASSPRLANQETQYF.